This TCR beta chain was sequenced in a study of T-cell reconstitution after alpha-beta-depleted transplantation in children. The V gene's germline CDR1 is MGHRA and CDR2 YSYEKL. This CDR3 spans 13 amino acids. V lost 3 bases, J lost 4 bases, and 8 bases lay in between. Unique molecular identifiers were incorporated when the TCRbeta library was constructed. TCRdb redid the calling of the PCR reads with MiXCR, one entry per CDR3 protein. Of under 450,000 distinct CDR3 sequences listed, more than 10% are singletons. This clonotype was observed at least ten times. The chain recombines TRBV4-1 with TRBJ2-3; D unresolved. Sample: PBMCs, taken from the stem cell graft. This receptor was identified in a human donor who donated a stem cell graft to a child with Fanconi anemia. The CDR3 loop is CASSHREPDTQYF. In DNA, the CDR3 is TGCGCCAGCAGCCACAGAGAGCCAGATACGCAGTATTTT.